The T cell receptor beta chain under discussion was sequenced for a study of molecular identifiers for immune sequencing clone quantification. Germline-derived CDR1 and CDR2 are MDHEN and SYDVKM. The length of the CDR3 is 16 residues. In preparing bulk TCR libraries, previously described methods and listed TCR primers were used. TCRdb itself ran the PCR reads through MiXCR, one entry per CDR3 protein. The data hold over 300,000 distinct CDR3 sequences, with over 20% observed a single time. General study findings and limits: In cases of identical TCR molecules sharing a barcode, highly expanded clone sizes could be underestimated. Clones that exceeded 20 RNA copies held over 99% of effector molecules, yet under 1% in naive cells.

With respect to this clonotype: Antigen specificity is unknown. The junction and the germline gene differ at one end; a read error may be behind it.

Source material: naive CD8+ T cells from blood, with Jurkat cell RNA spiked in. Subset here: FACS-sorted CD8+CD4-CCR7+CD45RA+ naive T cells. The rearrangement links TRBV28 to TRBJ1-5; the match to TRBD1 covers 8 bases. The source of this sequence is a human donor in good health. Some libraries in this study had Jurkat cell RNA spiked in. CDR3 region: CAGSLLPGGADQPQHF. The DNA for the CDR3 is TGTGCCGGCAGTTTACTCCCAGGGGGCGCTGATCAGCCCCAGCATTTT.